The 8 T cell receptor beta chains below all came from one sample that was sequenced in a study of T cell repertoires in cytomegalovirus infection. From the reads, TCRdb called clonotypes with MiXCR, one entry per CDR3 protein. The sample carries 510,000 or so distinct CDR3 sequences, more than 20% recorded once. Source material: PBMCs. The source of these receptors is a human donor in good health (CMV status not recorded). Some clones in this sample may be carry-over from other donors' samples.

This chain connects TRBV5-6 to TRBJ2-5; 9 bases map to TRBD1. The CDR3 consists of 15 residues. V lost 2 bases to trimming and J lost 2 bases; unmatched junction nucleotides: 4. Germline CDR1 reads SGHDT; CDR2 reads YYEEEE. The chain's CDR3 is CASSFGQGRQETQYF. CDR3 nucleotides: TGTGCCAGCAGCTTCGGACAGGGGCGGCAAGAGACCCAGTACTTC.

The V and J genes are TRBV20-1 and TRBJ1-5; D gene ambiguous. The V end was cut by 6 bases, the J end by 5 bases, with 11 bases between. The CDR3 has 12 amino acids. Germline loops: CDR1 DFQATT, CDR2 SNEGSKA (reference sequence). CDR3 nucleotides: TGCAGTGCGCTGAGGGAGGATCAGCCCCAGCATTTT. Residues: CSALREDQPQHF.

CDR3 residues: CASRALIPEQFF. The CDR3, as DNA: TGTGCCAGCAGGGCCTTGATCCCTGAGCAGTTCTTC. The genes are TRBV6-2 or TRBV6-3 and TRBJ2-1; no firm D call. The germline CDR1 and CDR2 sequences are MNHEY and SVGEGT. V was clipped by 6 bases and J by 9 bases, with 12 bases between them. The CDR3 runs 12 residues.

This clonotype was counted between two and nine times. The gene calls are TRBV24-1 and TRBJ2-1; a weak D match, TRBD1 (6 bases). V lost 3 bases and J 7 bases, leaving 15 bases between the germline ends. Germline V CDR1 and CDR2: KGHDR, SFDVKD. The CDR3 runs to 15 residues. The CDR3 DNA follows: TGTGCCACCAGTGATCCCGCTTTAGGGGGTAATGAGCAGTTCTTC. Translation gives CATSDPALGGNEQFF.

The chain recombines TRBV4-1 with TRBJ2-1; 7 bases line up with TRBD2. The CDR3 loop spans 14 amino acids. V was clipped by 4 bases and J by 9 bases; unmatched bases: 9. CDR1 is MGHRA and CDR2 is YSYEKL in the germline V gene. The CDR3, as DNA: TGCGCCAGCAGCCCCAGACTAGCTTCTAGTGAGCAGTTCTTC. This sequence encodes CASSPRLASSEQFF.

This clonotype was observed a few times. V and J are TRBV7-3 and TRBJ2-1; TRBD1 aligns across 10 bases. Trimming took 5 bases from V and 5 from J; bases not matched to a gene: 6. CDR1 and CDR2 from the germline V gene are SGHTA and FQGTGA. This CDR3 contains 15 residues. CDR3 in amino acids: CASSLGTGDHNEQFF. Written as DNA, the CDR3 is TGTGCCAGCAGCCTAGGGACAGGGGATCACAATGAGCAGTTCTTC. The whole variable domain, remainder taken from reference TRBV7-3 and TRBJ2-1, is GAGVSQTPSNKVTEKGKYVELRCDPISGHTALYWYRQSLGQGPEFLIYFQGTGAADDSGLPNDRFFAVRPEGSVSTLKIQRTERGDSAVYLCASSLGTGDHNEQFFGPGTRLTVL.

The rearrangement joins TRBV4-2 to TRBJ2-2, with 9 positions matching TRBD1. The germline CDR1 and CDR2 sequences are LGHNA and YNFKEQ. V gave up 0 bases and J gave up 7 bases; unmatched junction bases: 9. The CDR3 totals 17 residues. This CDR3 is CASSQDLDRGGLGELFF. The CDR3 nucleotides read TGTGCCAGCAGCCAAGACCTGGACAGGGGAGGCCTCGGGGAGCTGTTTTTT.

This clonotype showed up just a few times. The chain joins TRBV19 to TRBJ1-1; D possibly corresponds to TRBD1 (5 bases). The CDR3 extends over 14 amino acids. CDR1 LNHDA and CDR2 SQIVND come from the germline V gene (reference sequence). V lost 0 bases to trimming and J lost 2 bases, with 7 bases between them. For the CDR3, the DNA is TGTGCCAGTAGTATAGATCAGGGAAACACTGAAGCTTTCTTT. Translating gives CASSIDQGNTEAFF.